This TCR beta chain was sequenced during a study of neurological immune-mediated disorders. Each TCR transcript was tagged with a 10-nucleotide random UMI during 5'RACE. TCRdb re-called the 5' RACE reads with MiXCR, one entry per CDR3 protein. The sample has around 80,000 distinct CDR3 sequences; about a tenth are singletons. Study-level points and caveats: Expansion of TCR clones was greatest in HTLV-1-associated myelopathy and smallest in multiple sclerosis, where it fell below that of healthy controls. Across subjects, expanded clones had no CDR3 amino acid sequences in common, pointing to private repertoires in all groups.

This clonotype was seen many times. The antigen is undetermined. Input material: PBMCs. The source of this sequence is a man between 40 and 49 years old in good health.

DNA of the CDR3: TGTGCCAGCAGGGTTGGGACGGACAAGCAGTTCTTC. Translating it yields CASRVGTDKQFF. The chain employs TRBV2 and TRBJ2-1, with D possibly called TRBD1 or TRBD2 (5 bases each). The ends were cut back, 6 bases at V and 11 bases at J, with 14 bases in the middle. CDR1 and CDR2 (germline): SNHLY, FYNNEI. The CDR3 spans 12 residues.